Listed below are T cell receptor beta chains from one sample, sequenced in a study of cytomegalovirus exposure and HLA in healthy donors. Sequenced by immunoSEQ multiplex PCR; TCRdb stores in-frame clones only, minus some. The table has more than 95,000 clones, around 81% seen once; the top ten hold 3% to 5%. Sequenced sample: PBMCs. These receptors all come from a woman in her twenties or thirties in good health and CMV-seronegative. Both conserved end residues are part of each CDR3. A D gene is named only where the DNA matches it firmly. Size is omitted from some rows. Given values are once, few, many or a class for expanded clones.

clone_size	d_call	v_call	j_call	cdr3_aa	cdr3_nt
-	-	TRBV18	TRBJ2-3	CASSPPRGSSTDTQYF	TGTGCCAGCTCACCACCACGCGGATCTAGCACAGATACGCAGTATTTT
-	-	TRBV19	TRBJ2-2	CASSIAPQGPGELFF	TGTGCCAGTAGTATAGCTCCCCAGGGTCCTGGGGAGCTGTTTTTT
-	-	TRBV27	TRBJ2-3	CASSFGPPSLTQDTQYF	TGTGCCAGCAGTTTTGGGCCCCCATCCCTTACCCAGGATACGCAGTATTTT
-	-	TRBV11-2	TRBJ1-2	CASSQAPGGGNYGYTF	TGTGCCAGCAGCCAGGCCCCGGGGGGAGGAAACTATGGCTACACCTTC
once	-	TRBV4-3	TRBJ2-7	CASSQVAFGQPPWEQYF	TGCGCCAGCAGCCAAGTTGCTTTCGGACAGCCCCCGTGGGAGCAGTACTTC
-	TRBD1	TRBV6-5	TRBJ1-3	CASSSGGSGNTIYF	TGTGCCAGCAGTTCAGGGGGGTCTGGAAACACCATATATTTT
-	-	TRBV28	TRBJ1-4	CASSSPTGNEKLFF	TGTGCCAGCAGTTCCCCCACAGGGAACGAAAAACTGTTTTTT
-	TRBD2	TRBV14	TRBJ2-7	CASSLSGGVYYEQYF	TGTGCCAGCAGCCTTTCGGGAGGGGTTTACTACGAGCAGTACTTC
-	-	TRBV6-6	TRBJ2-7	CASRGGFSYEQYF	TGTGCCAGCAGGGGGGGTTTCTCCTACGAGCAGTACTTC
-	TRBD2	TRBV27	TRBJ2-5	CASSPASGSLFMETQYF	TGTGCCAGCAGCCCGGCTAGCGGGAGCCTATTTATGGAGACCCAGTACTTC
-	TRBD2	TRBV2	TRBJ2-4	CASTGTSGRAKNIQYF	TGTGCCAGCACCGGAACTAGCGGGAGGGCCAAAAACATTCAGTACTTC
once	TRBD1	TRBV28	TRBJ2-1	CASSSTSTGWHEQFF	TGTGCCAGCAGTTCTACTTCGACAGGGTGGCATGAGCAGTTCTTC
-	-	TRBV6-5	TRBJ2-3	CASTRTAIDTQYF	TGTGCCAGCACCCGTACAGCCATAGATACGCAGTATTTT
-	TRBD2	TRBV7-2	TRBJ2-1	CASGGLAGGAYNEQFF	TGTGCCAGCGGGGGACTAGCGGGAGGGGCCTACAATGAGCAGTTCTTC
few	TRBD1	TRBV6-5	TRBJ1-3	CASSYGTGGGNTIYF	TGTGCCAGCAGCTACGGGACAGGCGGAGGAAACACCATATATTTT
-	-	TRBV28	TRBJ2-7	CASSLVGTRDPYEQYF	TGTGCCAGCAGTTTAGTTGGGACACGGGACCCCTACGAGCAGTACTTC